These 31 T cell receptor beta chains share one sample of origin, sequenced in a study of quantifying T cell responses using KT2 cells (dated by TCRdb to 2015 to 2018). Study-level background: RNA was DNase-treated and reverse transcribed with TCR alpha and beta constant-region primers, mostly using SuperScript III.

Library generation was performed with UMI-ligation and nested PCR. The sequencer was an Illumina MiSeq. Using T4 RNA ligase 1, a single-stranded oligonucleotide bearing the Illumina SP2 sequence plus a UMI was ligated onto the 3' end of the cDNA. PCR1 ran approximately 4 cycles (98°C 15 s, 69°C 30 s, 72°C 40 s); the beta primer was an equimolar mix of RC1.1 and RC1.2 covering TRBC1 and TRBC2. TCRdb applied fastp at Q25 and MiXCR to the public reads, then kept only in-frame beta chains. Entries that share a CDR3 protein sequence are merged under the most common genes and DNA. The table for this sample lists approximately 57,000 distinct CDR3 sequences; approximately 13% of them were counted only once. The top ten constitute approximately 10% of the sample. Sequencing was carried out using PBMCs spiked with cells of the T cell clone KT2. The origin of the receptors is a human donor.

This clonotype turned up a few times. The chain combines TRBV6-6 with TRBJ1-1; TRBD1 aligns across 11 bases. The germline V gene encodes CDR1 MNHNY and CDR2 SVGAGI (reference sequence). With V trimmed by 2 bases and J by 5 bases, 4 bases remained unmatched. The CDR3 spans 15 residues. As DNA, the CDR3 is TGTGCCAGCAGTTACGCCGGGACAGGGGGTACTGAAGCTTTCTTT. Its protein is CASSYAGTGGTEAFF.

This clonotype occurred a few times. This chain connects TRBV24-1 to TRBJ1-1; D gene unclear. Looked up from germline, CDR1 is KGHDR and CDR2 is SFDVKD. The CDR3 extends over 14 amino acids. With 4 bases removed from V and 4 bases from J, the gap between germline ends came to 12 bases. CDR3 DNA: TGTGCCACCAGTGACCCCGATTCTACCACTGAAGCTTTCTTT. It specifies CATSDPDSTTEAFF.

This clonotype turned up a few times. CDR3 sequence: CASRRPGRSSSYEQYF. CDR3 bases: TGTGCCAGCAGGAGACCGGGACGGAGTAGCTCCTACGAGCAGTACTTC. This chain uses TRBV2 with TRBJ2-7; D may match TRBD1 or TRBD2 (5 bases each). The CDR3 length is 16 residues. In germline, CDR1 is SNHLY, CDR2 FYNNEI. V lost 6 bases and J lost 0, with 18 bases in between. The variable domain in full, with the rest retrieved from reference TRBV2 and TRBJ2-7, is EPEVTQTPSHQVTQMGQEVILRCVPISNHLYFYWYRQILGQKVEFLVSFYNNEISEKSEIFDDQFSVERPDGSNFTLKIRSTKLEDSAMYFCASRRPGRSSSYEQYFGPGTRLTVT.

CDR3 sequence: CASGVPGNTEAFF. DNA for the CDR3: TGTGCCAGTGGAGTCCCGGGAAACACTGAAGCTTTCTTT. J is TRBJ1-1 and V is TRBV6-5; D is unclear. Trimming removed 9 bases at V and 2 bases at J, with 13 bases between. CDR3 length: 13 residues. From germline, CDR1 is MNHEY and CDR2 SVGAGI.

This chain links TRBV7-6 with TRBJ2-1, with 11 bases matching TRBD2. V was clipped by 1 base and J by 9 bases; unmatched bases: 8. Germline lookup yields CDR1 SGHVS and CDR2 FNYEAQ. This CDR3 spans 16 amino acids. The CDR3 loop is CASSLELAGGNGEQFF. The CDR3 DNA reads TGTGCCAGCAGCTTAGAGCTAGCGGGGGGAAATGGTGAGCAGTTCTTC.

The rearrangement uses TRBV28 and TRBJ2-3, with TRBD2 matching 8 bases. The CDR3 consists of 17 residues. V lost 7 bases to trimming and J lost 7 bases; unmatched junction nucleotides: 19. The germline gives CDR1 MDHEN, CDR2 SYDVKM. This CDR3 is CASTSDIGGGGSYTQYF. In DNA form, the CDR3 reads TGTGCCAGCACCTCGGACATCGGGGGGGGCGGCTCATATACGCAGTATTTT. The full variable domain, in which reference TRBV28 and TRBJ2-3 provide the parts outside the CDR3, is DVKVTQSSRYLVKRTGEKVFLECVQDMDHENMFWYRQDPGLGLRLIYFSYDVKMKEKGDIPEGYSVSREKKERFSLILESASTNQTSMYLCASTSDIGGGGSYTQYFGPGTRLTVL.

In its sample, this clonotype ranks as medium-sized. The J gene is TRBJ2-1, the V gene TRBV25-1; 9 bases map to TRBD2. V was clipped by 3 bases and J by 4 bases; unmatched bases: 4. Looked up from germline, CDR1 is MGHDK and CDR2 is SYGVNS. CDR3 length: 15 residues. The CDR3: CASSDVAGGYNEQFF. As DNA, the CDR3 is TGTGCCAGCAGTGATGTGGCGGGGGGGTACAATGAGCAGTTCTTC.

This clonotype has just a few counts. The CDR3 protein is CASSLRTGNSPLHF. The DNA for the CDR3 is TGTGCCAGCAGTCTCCGGACAGGGAATTCACCCCTCCACTTT. The V call is TRBV27, the J call TRBJ1-6, with TRBD1 matching over 8 bases. V was pared by 5 bases and J by 7 bases, with 4 bases of the junction left unmatched. This CDR3 has 14 amino acids. CDR1 MNHEY and CDR2 SMNVEV come from the germline V gene (reference sequence).

This sequence joins TRBV7-2 and TRBJ2-7; D unclear. Germline CDR1 and CDR2: SGHTA and FQGNSA. The CDR3 totals 14 residues. Trimming stripped 3 bases from V and 4 bases from J, with 13 bases between. This CDR3 is CASSFANTGYEQYF. CDR3 nucleotides: TGTGCCAGCAGCTTCGCCAATACGGGTTACGAGCAGTACTTC.

This clonotype appeared a few times. The chain recombines TRBV6-1 with TRBJ2-7; 7 bases map to TRBD1. V shed 7 bases, J shed 3 bases, and the junction held 12 bases outside the gene matches. The CDR3 consists of 15 residues. Germline V CDR1 and CDR2: MNHNS, SASEGT. The CDR3 loop reads CASTPEIGTDYEQYF. DNA of the CDR3: TGTGCCAGCACTCCCGAAATCGGGACAGACTACGAGCAGTACTTC.

Remarks on this clonotype: The conserved phenylalanine or tryptophan is not found at the CDR3 terminus, so this likely reflects a read error. The chain combines TRBV20-1 with TRBJ2-1; 9 bases align to TRBD2. There are 14 residues in the CDR3. Germline V gene sequence: CDR1 DFQATT, CDR2 SNEGSKA (reference sequence). V was pared by 1 base and J by 7 bases, with 5 bases of the junction left unmatched. Here the CDR3 DNA reads TGCAGTGCTAGAGTGGCGGGAGGGAGGAATGAGCAGTTCTTA. Its translation is CSARVAGGRNEQFL.

The gene calls are TRBV11-2 and TRBJ2-3; 11 nucleotides agree with TRBD2. The CDR3 is 19 residues long. The ends lost 3 bases at V and 2 bases at J; junction bases unmatched: 13. The germline V gene has CDR1 SGHAT and CDR2 FQNNGV. CDR3 DNA: TGTGCCAGCAGCTTCGTTGGTCTAGCGGGAGGATTACCCACAGATACGCAGTATTTT. It is translated as CASSFVGLAGGLPTDTQYF.

The sample holds a few counts of this clonotype. This chain uses TRBV20-1 with TRBJ2-3, with TRBD2 matching over 10 bases. CDR3 length: 17 amino acids. Trimming at V came to 5 bases and at J to 0 bases, leaving 11 bases not matched to a gene. From germline, CDR1 is DFQATT and CDR2 SNEGSKA (reference sequence). CDR3 amino acids: CSALLAGEPTSTDTQYF. The DNA for the CDR3 is TGCAGTGCTCTCCTAGCGGGAGAACCAACTAGCACAGATACGCAGTATTTT.

This clonotype was detected only a few times. The rearrangement joins TRBV12-3 or TRBV12-4 to TRBJ1-3; no firm D call. V lost 3 bases and J 2 bases, leaving 2 bases between the germline ends. CDR3 length: 12 amino acids. This chain's CDR3 is CASSFAGNTIYF. CDR3 coding DNA: TGTGCCAGCAGTTTTGCTGGAAACACCATATATTTT.

The chain links TRBV7-2 to TRBJ2-2; 9 nucleotides align to TRBD2. Trimming removed 0 bases from V and 6 bases from J; junction bases left unmatched: 5. The CDR3 contains 16 residues. Germline loops: CDR1 SGHTA, CDR2 FQGNSA. The CDR3 nucleotides are TGTGCCAGCAGCTTAGCCGCGACTAGCGGTTCCGGGGAGCTGTTTTTT. Protein product: CASSLAATSGSGELFF.

This clonotype has just a few counts. The genes are TRBV6-1 and TRBJ2-3; 10 nucleotides line up with TRBD2. The CDR3 loop spans 16 amino acids. Germline-derived CDR1 and CDR2 are MNHNS and SASEGT. V lost 1 base, J lost 6 bases, and 7 bases stayed unmatched. CDR3 region: CASSEGGLARADTQYF. As DNA, the CDR3 is TGTGCCAGCAGTGAAGGGGGACTAGCGAGGGCGGATACGCAGTATTTT.

This clonotype was counted a few times. The V gene is TRBV12-3 or TRBV12-4, the J gene TRBJ2-1, with 9 bases lining up with TRBD1. V lost 4 bases, J lost 9 bases, and 10 bases stayed unmatched. The CDR3 spans 15 residues. Here the CDR3 DNA reads TGTGCCAGCAGTTCCACCCGGGACAGGGTTGGTGAGCAGTTCTTC. It yields the protein CASSSTRDRVGEQFF.

The V gene is TRBV6-1, the J gene TRBJ1-1; tentative D call: TRBD1 (5 bases). Germline values: CDR1 MNHNS, CDR2 SASEGT. Trimming removed 6 bases from V and 3 bases from J, with 11 bases in between. The CDR3 covers 13 residues. The CDR3 DNA reads as TGTGCCAGCAGGGCAGGGAGTTACACTGAAGCTTTCTTT. It encodes CASRAGSYTEAFF.

The chain has TRBV5-5 and TRBJ2-1, with TRBD2 matching 8 bases. Per germline, CDR1 SGHKS and CDR2 YYEKEE (reference sequence). V lost 2 bases and J lost 10; bases outside the gene matches: 11. The CDR3 length is 15 residues. CDR3 nucleotides: TGTGCCAGCAGCTTAGCAATGGGGCGGGAGGAGGAGCAGTTCTTC. Amino acids: CASSLAMGREEEQFF.

This clonotype showed up many times. This chain connects TRBV12-3 or TRBV12-4 to TRBJ1-5; D not certain. The V and J ends lost 1 base and 3 bases respectively, with 7 bases between them. This CDR3 spans 14 amino acids. In nucleotides, the CDR3 is TGTGCCAGCAGTTTAGGTAGGGTCAATCAGCCCCAGCATTTT. This codes for CASSLGRVNQPQHF.

This clonotype was recorded at least ten times. CDR3 in amino acids: CASSSQGAGSYEQYF. The CDR3 DNA is TGTGCCAGCAGCTCGCAGGGGGCGGGCTCCTACGAGCAGTACTTC. J is TRBJ2-7 and V is TRBV5-6, with TRBD1 matching 8 bases. V dropped 3 bases and J dropped 0; count of bases not matched to a gene: 5. In germline, CDR1 is SGHDT, CDR2 YYEEEE. There are 15 residues in the CDR3.

This clonotype came up a few times. The V and J genes are TRBV9 and TRBJ2-3; tentatively, D is TRBD1 (5 bases). CDR3 length: 16 amino acids. V was shortened by 2 bases and J by 2 bases, with 15 bases between the two germline ends. Germline CDR1 reads SGDLS; CDR2 reads YYNGEE. The chain's CDR3 is CASSVGQFRDTDTQYF. The CDR3 nucleotides are TGTGCCAGCAGCGTGGGCCAGTTCAGGGACACAGATACGCAGTATTTT. The variable domain in full, completed from reference TRBV9 and TRBJ2-3, reads DSGVTQTPKHLITATGQRVTLRCSPRSGDLSVYWYQQSLDQGLQFLIQYYNGEERAKGNILERFSAQQFPDLHSELNLSSLELGDSALYFCASSVGQFRDTDTQYFGPGTRLTVL.

V is TRBV20-1 and J is TRBJ2-7, with D maybe TRBD2 (6 bases). Trimming removed 0 bases at V and 4 bases at J, with 19 bases between. CDR3 size: 16 residues. CDR1 and CDR2 (germline): DFQATT, SNEGSKA (reference sequence). CDR3: CSARDGAVTSLYEQYF. In DNA form, the CDR3 reads TGCAGTGCTAGAGATGGGGCAGTGACTAGTTTGTACGAGCAGTACTTC.

This chain links TRBV2 with TRBJ2-3; the match to TRBD1 covers 8 bases. V shed 7 bases, J shed 11 bases, and the junction held 11 bases outside the gene matches. Germline CDR1 reads SNHLY; CDR2 reads FYNNEI. The CDR3 sequence is 13 residues long. The CDR3 coding sequence is TGTGCCAGCAACAAAGCAGACAGGGGCCGGCAGTATTTT. Its translation: CASNKADRGRQYF.

This clonotype was recorded a few times. The rearrangement joins TRBV6-2 or TRBV6-3 to TRBJ2-7; 12 bases align to TRBD2. CDR3 size: 15 residues. The junction had 8 bases not matched to a gene; V was cut back by 6 bases and J by 5 bases. Germline-derived CDR1 and CDR2 are MNHEY and SVGEGT. The CDR3 DNA reads TGTGCCAGCAGAGTAAGGACTAGCGGGAAGAACGAGCAGTACTTC. Its translation is CASRVRTSGKNEQYF.

This clonotype was found a few times. CDR3 DNA: TGCAGCGTTGAAGATCGGGCTAGCGGGCGTAATGAGCAGTTCTTC. It codes for CSVEDRASGRNEQFF. The rearrangement joins TRBV29-1 to TRBJ2-1, with 8 bases aligning to TRBD2. Germline lookup yields CDR1 SQVTM and CDR2 ANQGSEA. This CDR3 spans 15 amino acids. V was pared by 0 bases and J by 7 bases, with 8 bases of the junction left unmatched.

The chain has TRBV6-1 and TRBJ1-2; 8 bases match TRBD1. The CDR3 sequence is 14 residues long. Trimming removed 4 bases from V and 5 bases from J; junction bases left unmatched: 6. Germline V gene lookup returns CDR1 MNHNS and CDR2 SASEGT. The CDR3 region is CASSVLDREYGYTF. The CDR3 coding sequence is TGTGCCAGCAGTGTGTTGGACAGGGAATATGGCTACACCTTC.

Ten or more counts support this clonotype. This chain uses TRBV19 with TRBJ2-1; 8 nucleotides align to TRBD2. The V segment lost 5 bases and the J segment 4 bases; nucleotides outside the gene matches: 7. The CDR3 is 15 residues long. The V gene's germline CDR1 is LNHDA and CDR2 SQIVND (reference sequence). CDR3 nucleotide sequence: TGTGCCAGTAGTCCTCTCCCTAGCGGGTACAATGAGCAGTTCTTC. Translated: CASSPLPSGYNEQFF.

The rearrangement links TRBV12-3 or TRBV12-4 to TRBJ1-2; D not certain. V was pared by 1 base and J by 8 bases, with 17 bases between. The CDR3 runs 15 residues. In DNA, the CDR3 is TGTGCCAGCAGTTTAGGCGGAGACACACTGGTGGGCTACACCTTC. Amino acids: CASSLGGDTLVGYTF.

Ten or more counts support this clonotype. The chain links TRBV5-5 to TRBJ1-1, with 11 positions matching TRBD1. Trimming removed 0 bases from V and 3 bases from J; junction bases left unmatched: 4. CDR1 is SGHKS and CDR2 is YYEKEE in the germline V gene (reference sequence). This CDR3 has 16 residues. The CDR3 bases are TGTGCCAGCAGCTTGGTGGGACAGGGGGGATACACTGAAGCTTTCTTT. Its translation is CASSLVGQGGYTEAFF.

This clonotype was seen at least ten times. Here the CDR3 reads CASSPGANTEAFF. Written as DNA, the CDR3 is TGTGCCAGCAGCCCTGGGGCGAACACTGAAGCTTTCTTT. This chain connects TRBV7-3 to TRBJ1-1; weak D call: TRBD1 (5 bases). The V and J ends lost 5 bases and 1 base respectively, with 8 bases between them. This CDR3 spans 13 amino acids. CDR1 is SGHTA, CDR2 FQGTGA, per germline. The full variable domain, rest sourced from reference TRBV7-3 and TRBJ1-1, is GAGVSQTPSNKVTEKGKYVELRCDPISGHTALYWYRQSLGQGPEFLIYFQGTGAADDSGLPNDRFFAVRPEGSVSTLKIQRTERGDSAVYLCASSPGANTEAFFGQGTRLTVV.